Below are 28 T cell receptor beta chains sequenced from a single sample in a study of cytomegalovirus exposure and HLA in healthy donors. The data were produced by immunoSEQ multiplex PCR, yet TCRdb's version contains in-frame clones alone and is incomplete. This sample carries some 150,000 clones, 86% of them seen once, and the ten largest clones take over 2%. Material for sequencing was PBMCs. These receptors came from a human donor in good health.

The chain is built from TRBV28 and TRBJ1-3; the match to TRBD1 covers 10 bases. This CDR3 has 14 amino acids. Germline loops: CDR1 MDHEN, CDR2 SYDVKM. J gave up 7 bases and V 6 bases, and 6 bases lay outside the gene matches. DNA of the CDR3: TGTGCCAGCAGCCAACCGGGACAGGGGAACACCATATATTTT. Its translation is CASSQPGQGNTIYF.

This chain links TRBV29-1 with TRBJ1-1; 11 nucleotides align to TRBD1. The CDR3 is 11 residues long. Germline V gives CDR1 SQVTM, CDR2 ANQGSEA. V was pared by 7 bases and J by 13 bases, with 8 bases of the junction left unmatched. CDR3 in amino acids: CSGGTGGLVFF. Written as DNA, the CDR3 is TGCAGCGGTGGGACAGGGGGATTGGTTTTCTTT.

This chain links TRBV30 with TRBJ2-1; possible D gene TRBD1, 6 bases. This CDR3 has 16 residues. V shed 0 bases and J shed 5 bases, with 17 bases lying between them. Germline V gene lookup returns CDR1 GTSNPN and CDR2 SVGIG (reference sequence). The CDR3 region has the DNA TGTGCCTGGAGTGTTCAGCCCTCGGGACAAAACAATGAGCAGTTCTTC. Amino acid sequence: CAWSVQPSGQNNEQFF.

The rearrangement links TRBV7-9 to TRBJ2-3; D is undetermined. Deletions cut 4 bases from V and 1 base from J, with 12 bases between. This CDR3 comprises 15 residues. Germline loops: CDR1 SEHNR, CDR2 FQNEAQ (reference sequence). As DNA, the CDR3 is TGTGCCAGCAGCTCCATTACAGACCGCACAGATACGCAGTATTTT. It codes for CASSSITDRTDTQYF.

The chain couples TRBV5-1 to TRBJ1-1; perhaps TRBD1 as D (6 bases). Germline V gene sequence: CDR1 SGHRS, CDR2 YFSETQ. Trimming stripped 4 bases from V and 0 bases from J, with 13 bases between. The CDR3 sequence is 15 residues long. The CDR3 nucleotides are TGCGCCAGCAGCCAATGGACAGAAGTGAACACTGAAGCTTTCTTT. Its translation: CASSQWTEVNTEAFF.

This clone was observed a single time. The chain uses TRBV6-6 and TRBJ2-4; possibly TRBD1 for D (6 bases). In germline, CDR1 is MNHNY, CDR2 SVGAGI (reference sequence). The V end lost 6 bases, the J end lost 3 bases, and 18 bases lay between the germline ends. The CDR3 has 16 amino acids. The CDR3: CASSFGTSGGKNIQYF. DNA for the CDR3: TGTGCCAGCAGCTTCGGGACATCCGGAGGCAAAAACATTCAGTACTTC.

The rearrangement links TRBV7-2 to TRBJ1-4, with 11 bases identical to TRBD1. V trimming: 5 bases; J trimming: 10 bases; junction bases outside the gene matches: 6. The CDR3 loop spans 14 amino acids. Germline CDR1 and CDR2: SGHTA and FQGNSA. The DNA for the CDR3 is TGTGCCAGCAGCGGAAGGGACAGGGGGGGAAAACTGTTTTTT. Encoded protein: CASSGRDRGGKLFF.

The chain combines TRBV15 with TRBJ2-1; 7 bases are shared with TRBD2. Germline V CDR1 and CDR2: LNHNV, YYDKDF (reference sequence). The V and J ends lost 1 base and 6 bases, in that order; junction bases with no gene match: 6. The CDR3 contains 15 residues. Here the CDR3 reads CATSRGSGRPNEQFF. The CDR3 DNA is TGTGCCACCAGCAGAGGTAGCGGGCGACCCAATGAGCAGTTCTTC.

The chain links TRBV2 to TRBJ1-2; TRBD1 is a possible D gene (5 bases). Germline CDR1 and CDR2: SNHLY and FYNNEI. Trimming took off 3 bases at V and 5 bases at J, with 10 bases between the two ends. This CDR3 is 13 amino acids long. CDR3 in amino acids: CASSDDGGYGYTF. For the CDR3, the DNA is TGTGCCAGCAGTGACGACGGGGGGTATGGCTACACCTTC.

The chain carries TRBV28 and TRBJ1-5; D ambiguous. CDR1 and CDR2 from the germline V gene are MDHEN and SYDVKM. The V end lost 5 bases, the J end lost 0 bases, and 14 bases lay between the germline ends. The length of the CDR3 is 16 residues. The CDR3 coding sequence is TGTGCCAGCAGTAACTGGCAGACACATAGCAATCAGCCCCAGCATTTT. This encodes CASSNWQTHSNQPQHF. The full variable domain, with the rest looked up from reference TRBV28 and TRBJ1-5, is DVKVTQSSRYLVKRTGEKVFLECVQDMDHENMFWYRQDPGLGLRLIYFSYDVKMKEKGDIPEGYSVSREKKERFSLILESASTNQTSMYLCASSNWQTHSNQPQHFGDGTRLSIL.

This chain links TRBV7-9 with TRBJ1-2; D unclear. The CDR3 loop spans 14 amino acids. Germline CDR1 is SEHNR and CDR2 is FQNEAQ (reference sequence). Trimming shortened V by 3 bases and J by 0 bases, and 8 bases separated the two germline ends. The CDR3 DNA follows: TGTGCCAGCAGCTTCCCAGAAGCTAACTATGGCTACACCTTC. Protein product: CASSFPEANYGYTF.

The rearrangement links TRBV27 to TRBJ2-1, with TRBD2 matching 9 bases. Germline trimming cut 5 bases from V and 0 bases from J; bases unmatched to any gene: 5. Germline assignment: CDR1 MNHEY and CDR2 SMNVEV (reference sequence). The CDR3 is made up of 16 amino acids. For the CDR3, the DNA is TGTGCCAGCAGTCTCCGAGCGGGAGGCTCCTACAATGAGCAGTTCTTC. This gives the protein CASSLRAGGSYNEQFF.

J is TRBJ1-3 and V is TRBV5-6; no clear D gene. Germline assignment: CDR1 SGHDT and CDR2 YYEEEE. The CDR3 sequence is 15 residues long. Between the trimmed V and J ends, which lost 6 bases and 0 bases, there was a span of 13 bases. The CDR3 protein is CASTSLRSSGNTIYF. For the CDR3, the DNA is TGTGCCAGCACCTCACTCCGGAGCTCTGGAAACACCATATATTTT.

The genes are TRBV6-5 and TRBJ2-2; TRBD1 matches at 7 bases. This CDR3 comprises 13 residues. Germline values: CDR1 MNHEY, CDR2 SVGAGI. Trimming cost V 5 bases and J 8 bases; bases outside gene matches: 5. The chain's CDR3 is CASSRQGSGELFF. The CDR3 nucleotides read TGTGCCAGCAGTAGACAGGGATCGGGGGAGCTGTTTTTT.

The sample holds a few counts of this clone. The V gene is TRBV11-2, the J gene TRBJ2-7, with a weak D call TRBD1 (7 bases). Trimming shortened V by 5 bases and J by 6 bases, and 20 bases separated the two germline ends. From germline, CDR1 is SGHAT and CDR2 FQNNGV. The CDR3 is made up of 15 amino acids. DNA of the CDR3: TGTGCCAGCAGCCTAGCGACAGGGTTTTTTGGCGAGCAGTACTTC. Protein: CASSLATGFFGEQYF. Filled out from reference TRBV11-2 and TRBJ2-7, the complete variable domain reads EAGVAQSPRYKIIEKRQSVAFWCNPISGHATLYWYQQILGQGPKLLIQFQNNGVVDDSQLPKDRFSAERLKGVDSTLKIQPAKLEDSAVYLCASSLATGFFGEQYFGPGTRLTVT.

The genes are TRBV5-1 and TRBJ2-3, with 8 bases aligning to TRBD2. The V and J ends lost 0 bases and 4 bases, in that order; junction bases with no gene match: 4. Germline V CDR1 and CDR2: SGHRS, YFSETQ. The CDR3 length is 15 residues. CDR3 nucleotides: TGCGCCAGCAGCTTGGTACCAGCGGGGGCAGATACGCAGTATTTT. This sequence encodes CASSLVPAGADTQYF.

V and J are TRBV28 and TRBJ1-2, with 7 bases lining up with TRBD1. CDR3 length: 14 amino acids. The ends lost 8 bases at V and 5 bases at J; junction bases unmatched: 11. The germline CDR1 and CDR2 sequences are MDHEN and SYDVKM. The chain's CDR3 is CASQGQTNYYGYTF. The CDR3 nucleotides are TGTGCCAGCCAGGGACAGACAAACTATTATGGCTACACCTTC.

The chain has TRBV19 and TRBJ2-1, with D tentatively TRBD1 (5 bases). CDR3 length equals 12 residues. Germline V gene data show CDR1 as LNHDA and CDR2 as SQIVND (reference sequence). V gave up 2 bases and J gave up 10 bases, with 9 bases separating them. For the CDR3, the DNA is TGTGCCAGTAGTATACAGGGATTCGAGCAGTTCTTC. Protein product: CASSIQGFEQFF. Full variable domain (missing parts from reference TRBV19 and TRBJ2-1): DGGITQSPKYLFRKEGQNVTLSCEQNLNHDAMYWYRQDPGQGLRLIYYSQIVNDFQKGDIAEGYSVSREKKESFPLTVTSAQKNPTAFYLCASSIQGFEQFFGPGTRLTVL.

The chain has TRBV2 and TRBJ1-6; weak D call: TRBD1 (5 bases). The CDR3 has 15 amino acids. Germline V lookup: CDR1 SNHLY, CDR2 FYNNEI. Deletions cut 4 bases from V and 9 bases from J, with 16 bases between. CDR3 amino acids: CASSGLSYGGSPLHF. The CDR3 DNA reads as TGTGCCAGCAGTGGTCTCAGCTACGGGGGTTCACCCCTCCACTTT.

The chain joins TRBV25-1 to TRBJ2-7; 9 positions match TRBD1. After removal of 5 bases from V and 3 bases from J, the junction contained 8 bases not matched to a gene. This CDR3 region has 15 residues. Germline V gives CDR1 MGHDK, CDR2 SYGVNS. Here the CDR3 reads CASSKPGQGHYEQYF. CDR3 nucleotide sequence: TGTGCCAGCAGTAAACCAGGACAGGGGCACTACGAGCAGTACTTC.

V gene TRBV7-3 combines with J gene TRBJ2-2, with D perhaps matching TRBD2 (5 bases). The CDR3 has 14 residues. Germline V gene lookup returns CDR1 SGHTA and CDR2 FQGTGA. V was cut by 1 base and J by 7 bases, with 10 bases left in between. CDR3 protein: CASSLNSGNGELFF. The CDR3 nucleotides are TGTGCCAGCAGCTTAAATTCCGGGAACGGGGAGCTGTTTTTT.

This clone has just one count. This sequence joins TRBV2 and TRBJ2-1, with 7 bases matching TRBD1. The germline V gene encodes CDR1 SNHLY and CDR2 FYNNEI. After removal of 5 bases from V and 7 bases from J, the junction contained 5 bases not matched to a gene. CDR3 length equals 13 residues. The chain's CDR3 is CASSRDRLNEQFF. As DNA, the CDR3 is TGTGCCAGCAGTAGGGACAGACTAAATGAGCAGTTCTTC.

This rearrangement joins TRBV18 to TRBJ2-2, with 9 nucleotides matching TRBD1. The CDR3 totals 16 residues. Trimming removed 4 bases from V and 2 bases from J; junction bases left unmatched: 5. CDR1 KGHSH and CDR2 LQKENI come from the germline V gene. This chain's CDR3 is CASSHPGQGNTGELFF. The CDR3 coding sequence is TGTGCCAGCTCACACCCGGGACAGGGTAACACCGGGGAGCTGTTTTTT.

V and J are TRBV9 and TRBJ2-1; TRBD2 matches 10 bases. This CDR3 contains 17 residues. Germline lookup yields CDR1 SGDLS and CDR2 YYNGEE. V dropped 4 bases and J dropped 7; count of bases not matched to a gene: 14. CDR3 nucleotides: TGTGCCAGCAGCAACAGTGAGGAACTAGCGGGGAGTAATGAGCAGTTCTTC. Amino acids: CASSNSEELAGSNEQFF. Full variable domain (rest looked up from reference TRBV9 and TRBJ2-1): DSGVTQTPKHLITATGQRVTLRCSPRSGDLSVYWYQQSLDQGLQFLIQYYNGEERAKGNILERFSAQQFPDLHSELNLSSLELGDSALYFCASSNSEELAGSNEQFFGPGTRLTVL.

The rearrangement uses TRBV13 and TRBJ1-1; 7 bases agree with TRBD1. Germline CDR1 reads PRHDT; CDR2 reads FYEKMQ (reference sequence). The CDR3 runs to 12 residues. The junction had 6 bases not matched to a gene; V was cut back by 5 bases and J by 9 bases. CDR3 protein: CASSGDRAQAFF. In DNA form, the CDR3 reads TGTGCCAGCAGCGGAGACAGGGCCCAAGCTTTCTTT.

Here the CDR3 DNA reads TGTGCCAGCAGCTTTACTAGCGGGGGGCACGAGCAGTACTTC. As protein: CASSFTSGGHEQYF. This chain connects TRBV11-3 to TRBJ2-7; TRBD2 agrees at 12 bases. The CDR3 is 14 amino acids. Trimming at V came to 3 bases and at J to 5 bases, leaving 2 bases not matched to a gene. Germline assignment: CDR1 SGHNT and CDR2 YENEEA.

This clone was seen just once. This chain links TRBV6-1 with TRBJ1-6, with no clear D. Germline V gene lookup returns CDR1 MNHNS and CDR2 SASEGT. V lost 7 bases and J 0 bases, leaving 10 bases between the germline ends. The CDR3 spans 15 residues. The CDR3 is CASNRGYSYNSPLHF. The CDR3 DNA reads TGTGCCAGCAACCGGGGTTACTCCTATAATTCACCCCTCCACTTT.

This chain connects TRBV6-1 to TRBJ2-5, with D possibly matching TRBD1 (5 bases). The CDR3 has 13 residues. V was clipped by 7 bases and J by 3 bases, with 12 bases between them. The germline CDR1 and CDR2 sequences are MNHNS and SASEGT. The CDR3 DNA reads as TGTGCCAGCACCGCACAGGCGGAAGAGACCCAGTACTTC. It yields the protein CASTAQAEETQYF.